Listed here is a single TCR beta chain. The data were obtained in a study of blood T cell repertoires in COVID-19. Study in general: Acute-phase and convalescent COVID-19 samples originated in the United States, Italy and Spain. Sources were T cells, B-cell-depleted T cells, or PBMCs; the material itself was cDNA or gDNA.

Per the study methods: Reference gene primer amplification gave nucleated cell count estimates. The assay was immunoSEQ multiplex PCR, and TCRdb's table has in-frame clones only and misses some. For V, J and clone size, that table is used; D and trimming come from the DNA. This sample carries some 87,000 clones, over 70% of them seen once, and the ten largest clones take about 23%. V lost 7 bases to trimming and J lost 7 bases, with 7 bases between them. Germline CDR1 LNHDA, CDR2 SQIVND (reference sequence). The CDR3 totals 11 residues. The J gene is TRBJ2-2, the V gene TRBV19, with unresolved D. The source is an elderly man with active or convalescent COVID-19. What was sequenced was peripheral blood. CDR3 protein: CASNDFGELFF. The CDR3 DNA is TGTGCCAGTAATGACTTCGGGGAGCTGTTTTTT.